The 15 T cell receptor beta chains below all came from one sample that was sequenced in a study of blood T cells in healthy people across ages. Sample-barcoded 5' priming and a J-beta primer mix drove a second PCR of roughly 7 to 11 cycles. TCRdb analysed the 5' RACE reads with MiXCR anew, one entry per CDR3 protein. The table shows around 670,000 distinct CDR3 sequences, with approximately 30% occurring only once. The specimen was blood. The receptors derive from an elderly woman in good health.

This clonotype was recorded a few times. One end of the junction is discordant with germline, which a read error may explain. The chain is built from TRBV20-1 and TRBJ2-6, with D tentatively TRBD1 (6 bases). CDR3 length equals 15 residues. CDR1 and CDR2 from the germline V gene are DFQATT and SNEGSKA (reference sequence). CDR3 loop: CSAAGDNSGANVRTF. CDR3 in DNA: TGCAGTGCTGCAGGGGATAACTCTGGGGCCAACGTCCGGACTTTC.

About this clonotype itself: An end of the junction does not agree with germline; a read error may underlie this. The genes are TRBV5-1 and TRBJ2-5; the D gene is possibly TRBD1 (6 bases). The germline V gene has CDR1 SGHRS and CDR2 YFSETQ. The CDR3 is made up of 14 amino acids. In nucleotides, the CDR3 is TGCGCTAGCAGCCAGAACAGGGTTTCCTGCGAACAGTACTTC. Its translation: CASSQNRVSCEQYF.

V usage is TRBV7-2 and J usage is TRBJ1-2; TRBD1 might be the D (6 bases). This CDR3 spans 15 amino acids. Germline loops: CDR1 SGHTA, CDR2 FQGNSA. Trimming removed 7 bases from V and 8 bases from J, with 23 bases in between. The DNA of the CDR3 is TGTGCCAGCACCATCTCAGCCGGGGGGGCGAAGGGCTACACCTTC. Its translation: CASTISAGGAKGYTF.

This clonotype appeared many times. V is TRBV5-1 and J is TRBJ2-5; 9 bases fit TRBD2. V gave up 3 bases and J gave up 5 bases; unmatched junction bases: 8. This CDR3 comprises 15 residues. The V gene's germline CDR1 is SGHRS and CDR2 YFSETQ. Here the CDR3 reads CASSSGGGAGETQYF. DNA of the CDR3: TGCGCCAGCAGCTCTGGCGGGGGGGCCGGTGAGACCCAGTACTTC.

The rearrangement links TRBV29-1 to TRBJ2-3; tentative D call: TRBD1 (6 bases). Germline assignment: CDR1 SQVTM and CDR2 ANQGSEA. The V gene lost 4 bases and the J gene lost 2 bases, with 10 bases spanning the gap. This CDR3 contains 13 residues. The CDR3 DNA reads as TGCAGCGTTGGGCAGGGGAACACAGATACGCAGTATTTT. Translation gives CSVGQGNTDTQYF.

This clonotype has a count of ten or more. The chain carries TRBV14 and TRBJ2-3; 9 bases are shared with TRBD1. V lost 5 bases to trimming and J lost 3 bases; unmatched junction nucleotides: 6. Germline CDR1 SGHDN, CDR2 FVKESK. The length of the CDR3 is 15 residues. Written as DNA, the CDR3 is TGTGCCAGCAGCTTGGGACAGGGCGTGACAGATACGCAGTATTTT. Amino acid sequence: CASSLGQGVTDTQYF. The whole variable domain, remainder taken from reference TRBV14 and TRBJ2-3, is EAGVTQFPSHSVIEKGQTVTLRCDPISGHDNLYWYRRVMGKEIKFLLHFVKESKQDESGMPNNRFLAERTGGTYSTLKVQPAELEDSGVYFCASSLGQGVTDTQYFGPGTRLTVL.

The CDR3 nucleotides read TGTGCCAGCACCCTTGGGACAGTTAGCACAGATACGCAGTATTTT. Residues: CASTLGTVSTDTQYF. The genes are TRBV12-3 or TRBV12-4 and TRBJ2-3; 7 nucleotides align to TRBD1. The CDR3 totals 15 residues. Trimming took 7 bases from V and 0 from J; bases not matched to a gene: 7.

Turning to this clonotype: This may be a read error: a much more frequent sequence differs by one nucleotide. The chain couples TRBV28 to TRBJ2-1; D may be TRBD2 (5 bases). The CDR3 contains 14 residues. CDR1 is MDHEN, CDR2 SYDVKM, per germline. V was clipped by 5 bases and J by 11 bases, with 19 bases between them. The DNA of the CDR3 is TGTGCCAGCAGTCCTAGGGCGGCGGGTTGGAAGCAGTTCTTC. This codes for CASSPRAAGWKQFF.

The genes are TRBV10-3 and TRBJ2-1, with TRBD2 identical over 7 bases. Unmatched junction bases numbered 11, after V lost 8 bases and J lost 4 bases. This CDR3 contains 15 residues. Germline CDR1 ENHRY, CDR2 SYGVKD. The CDR3 loop reads CAIERDRAGYNEQFF. The DNA for the CDR3 is TGTGCCATCGAACGTGACCGAGCGGGGTACAATGAGCAGTTCTTC.

The V call is TRBV10-3, the J call TRBJ2-1; 9 nucleotides match TRBD2. The CDR3 spans 15 residues. Unmatched junction bases numbered 10, after V lost 3 bases and J lost 10 bases. From germline, CDR1 is ENHRY and CDR2 SYGVKD. CDR3 protein: CAISEARGGAREQFF. CDR3 sequence (DNA): TGTGCCATCAGTGAAGCGCGCGGGGGGGCTCGGGAGCAGTTCTTC.

Ten or more counts support this clonotype. The rearrangement joins TRBV20-1 to TRBJ1-2; 9 positions match TRBD1. The CDR3 covers 15 residues. The trim removed 2 bases at V and 4 bases at J, leaving 8 bases unmatched. Germline values: CDR1 DFQATT, CDR2 SNEGSKA (reference sequence). CDR3 loop: CSARLGQGVSYGYTF. DNA of the CDR3: TGCAGTGCTAGATTGGGACAGGGAGTATCCTATGGCTACACCTTC.

This clonotype was observed at least ten times. V is TRBV20-1 and J is TRBJ1-1; the D gene is possibly TRBD1 (5 bases). CDR3 size: 16 residues. Germline V gives CDR1 DFQATT, CDR2 SNEGSKA (reference sequence). The V and J ends lost 0 bases and 2 bases respectively, with 16 bases between them. In nucleotides, the CDR3 is TGCAGTGCTAGAGATTGGCGGGCAGGGCCAAACACTGAAGCTTTCTTT. It is translated as CSARDWRAGPNTEAFF.

This clonotype has ten or more counts. A much larger clone sits a single nucleotide away, making a read error possible. V usage is TRBV9 and J usage is TRBJ1-2; TRBD1 aligns across 8 bases. V dropped 0 bases and J dropped 2; count of bases not matched to a gene: 0. CDR3 size: 14 residues. Germline CDR1 reads SGDLS; CDR2 reads YYNGEE. The DNA for the CDR3 is TGTGCCAGCAGCGTAGGGGACAGGAACTATGGCTACACCTTC. It encodes CASSVGDRNYGYTF.

As regards this clonotype: Since a much larger clone is just one base distant, this may be a read error. J is TRBJ1-1 and V is TRBV4-2; D call uncertain. CDR3 length: 13 residues. Germline V gene lookup returns CDR1 LGHNA and CDR2 YNFKEQ. The DNA for the CDR3 is TGTGCCAGCAGCCAAGATCTGGAAACTGGAGCTTTCTTT. Its protein is CASSQDLETGAFF.

This clonotype was observed many times. This sequence joins TRBV6-2 or TRBV6-3 and TRBJ1-6; D uncertain. The germline V gene encodes CDR1 MNHEY and CDR2 SVGEGT. CDR3 length equals 13 residues. V shed 1 base and J shed 9 bases, with 7 bases lying between them. CDR3 protein: CASSYFLSSPLHF. The CDR3, as DNA: TGTGCCAGCAGTTACTTCCTGAGTTCACCCCTCCACTTT.